This T cell receptor beta chain was found in a study of CD8 T cells in Susac syndrome. Reverse transcription used about 0.45 to 1 ug RNA and random hexamers. From the immunoSEQ multiplex PCR reads, TCRdb called clonotypes with MiXCR, one entry per CDR3 protein. This table has approximately 170,000 distinct CDR3 sequences, around 95% appearing once. TCR beta from blood CD8+ and CD4+ T cells was sequenced. As controls, healthy donors matched for age and sex were used. V was cut by 5 bases and J by 0 bases, with 11 bases left in between. The CDR3 spans 16 residues. Germline CDR1 reads SEHNR; CDR2 reads FQNEAQ (reference sequence).

The chain links TRBV7-9 to TRBJ2-6; maybe TRBD2 (6 bases). The material sequenced was CD4+ T cells from PBMCs. The clonotype was recovered from a human donor in good health. The CDR3 DNA follows: TGTGCCAGCAGCCGGGACTCTAGCTCTGGGGCCAACGTCCTGACTTTC. Translation: CASSRDSSSGANVLTF.